This TCR beta chain stems from a study of T cells in Graves' hyperthyroidism and ophthalmopathy. This clonotype was picked up a small number of times. CDR3 length equals 12 residues. Trimming shortened V by 5 bases and J by 7 bases, and 11 bases separated the two germline ends. Germline V gene lookup returns CDR1 MNHNS and CDR2 SASEGT. Amplification of TCR beta CDR3 regions was performed using RNA transcripts as template. The HTBI primer set served for first-round RT-PCR of the TCR CDR3. A single record per CDR3 protein comes from TCRdb applying MiXCR to the multiplex PCR reads. The sample contains approximately 380,000 distinct CDR3 sequences, around 15% of which appear only once.

The sequence came from a man aged 50 to 60 with Graves' ophthalmopathy. The chain employs TRBV6-1 and TRBJ1-1; D gene ambiguous. The sequenced sample was blood. The CDR3 bases are TGTGCCAGCAGTAACAAATACGATGAAGCTTTCTTT. Protein product: CASSNKYDEAFF.